This T cell receptor (beta chain) is from a study of cytomegalovirus exposure and HLA in healthy donors. Overall study results and limits: When presence/absence was analysed, sequencing depth was taken to be roughly uniform across donors. Association of a missense DCLRE1C variant with TCR beta V- and J-gene trimming was reported in a later analysis.

Healthy bone marrow donors supplied every sample. The study ran its PCR with 60 Vbeta and 13 Jbeta primers. The repertoire was sequenced with immunoSEQ multiplex PCR; TCRdb's copy has only in-frame clones and lacks some. The table records hundreds of thousands of clones, approximately 83% of them present only once. A note on this clone: Its antigen is still unknown.

The V end was cut by 0 bases, the J end by 5 bases, with 12 bases between. Germline V lookup: CDR1 KGHSH, CDR2 LQKENI. The CDR3 runs to 15 residues. The clonotype was recovered from a girl aged 10-17 years in good health and CMV-seronegative. Sample: PBMCs. The chain employs TRBV18 and TRBJ2-3; no definite D call. CDR3 in DNA: TGTGCCAGCTCACCACCAAATCAGGCAGGAGATACGCAGTATTTT. It yields the protein CASSPPNQAGDTQYF. Variable domain in full (rest from reference TRBV18 and TRBJ2-3): NAGVMQNPRHLVRRRGQEARLRCSPMKGHSHVYWYRQLPEEGLKFMVYLQKENIIDESGMPKERFSAEFPKEGPSILRIQQVVRGDSAAYFCASSPPNQAGDTQYFGPGTRLTVL.